This T cell receptor (beta chain) was identified during a study of cytomegalovirus exposure and HLA in healthy donors. Looking at the study overall: The roughly 120 million unique TCR beta sequences, from about 170 million T cells, were found by an earlier analysis.

General study points: The classifier was said to identify cytomegalovirus status with high specificity and sensitivity.

The study ran its PCR with 60 Vbeta and 13 Jbeta primers. Profiling relied on immunoSEQ multiplex PCR, and the TCRdb table lists in-frame clones only, not all of them. The sample has tens of thousands of clones, more than 70% seen once; the top ten hold around 3.9%. As regards this clone: Its target is not known. Other nucleotide sequences from this sample produce the same CDR3.

Sequencing was done on a sample of PBMCs. This sequence was found in a man aged 55-75 years in good health and CMV-seronegative.

The CDR3, as DNA: TGTGCCAGCAGCTTAGGGCAGGGAACCTACGAGCAGTACTTC. This encodes CASSLGQGTYEQYF. The chain combines TRBV11-2 with TRBJ2-7; D may be TRBD1 (5 bases). Per germline, CDR1 SGHAT and CDR2 FQNNGV. The length of the CDR3 is 14 residues. Trimming left V 1 base short and J 2 bases short, with 9 bases between.